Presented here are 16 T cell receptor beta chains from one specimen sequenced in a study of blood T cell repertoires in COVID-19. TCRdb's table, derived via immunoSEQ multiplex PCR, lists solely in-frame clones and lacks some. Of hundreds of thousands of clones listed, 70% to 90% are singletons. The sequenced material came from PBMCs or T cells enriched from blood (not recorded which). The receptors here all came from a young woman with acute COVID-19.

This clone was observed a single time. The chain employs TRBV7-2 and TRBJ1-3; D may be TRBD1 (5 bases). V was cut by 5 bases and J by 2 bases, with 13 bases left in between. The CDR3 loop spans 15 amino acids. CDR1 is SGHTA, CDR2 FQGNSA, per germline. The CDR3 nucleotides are TGTGCCAGCAGCCCCCTCGGGGGGGCTGGAAACACCATATATTTT. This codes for CASSPLGGAGNTIYF.

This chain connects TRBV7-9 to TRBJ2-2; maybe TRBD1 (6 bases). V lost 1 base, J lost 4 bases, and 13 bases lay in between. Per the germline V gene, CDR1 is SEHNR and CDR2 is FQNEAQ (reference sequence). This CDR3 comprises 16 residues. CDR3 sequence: CASSLVTGLVTGELFF. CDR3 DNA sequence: TGTGCCAGCAGCTTAGTGACAGGCTTGGTCACCGGGGAGCTGTTTTTT. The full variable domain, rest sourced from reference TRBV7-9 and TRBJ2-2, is DTGVSQNPRHKITKRGQNVTFRCDPISEHNRLYWYRQTLGQGPEFLTYFQNEAQLEKSRLLSDRFSAERPKGSFSTLEIQRTEQGDSAMYLCASSLVTGLVTGELFFGEGSRLTVL.

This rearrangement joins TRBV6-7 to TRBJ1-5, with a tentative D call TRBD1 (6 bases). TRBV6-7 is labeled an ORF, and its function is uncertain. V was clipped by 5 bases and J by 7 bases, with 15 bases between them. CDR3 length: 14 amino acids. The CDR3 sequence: CASSNTGCWQPQHF. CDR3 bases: TGTGCCAGCAGTAATACAGGGTGCTGGCAGCCCCAGCATTTT.

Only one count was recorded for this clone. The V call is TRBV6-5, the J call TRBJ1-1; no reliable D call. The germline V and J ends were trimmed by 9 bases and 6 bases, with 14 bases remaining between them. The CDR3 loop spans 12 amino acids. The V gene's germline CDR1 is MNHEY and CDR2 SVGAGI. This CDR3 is CASRTGRAEAFF. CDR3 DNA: TGTGCCAGTCGTACGGGGAGGGCTGAAGCTTTCTTT.

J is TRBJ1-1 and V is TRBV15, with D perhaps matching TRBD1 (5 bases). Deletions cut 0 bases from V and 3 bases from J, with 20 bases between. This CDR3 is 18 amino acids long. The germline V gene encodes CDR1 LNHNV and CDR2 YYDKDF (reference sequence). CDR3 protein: CATSREAGTNRFHTEAFF. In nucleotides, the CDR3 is TGTGCCACCAGCAGAGAGGCGGGAACTAACAGGTTCCACACTGAAGCTTTCTTT.

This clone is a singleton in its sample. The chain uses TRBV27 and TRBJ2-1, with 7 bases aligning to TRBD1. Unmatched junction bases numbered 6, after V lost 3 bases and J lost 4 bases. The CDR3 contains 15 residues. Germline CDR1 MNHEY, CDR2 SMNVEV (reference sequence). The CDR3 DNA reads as TGTGCCAGCAGTTTCACGGGACAGAAATACAATGAGCAGTTCTTC. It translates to CASSFTGQKYNEQFF.

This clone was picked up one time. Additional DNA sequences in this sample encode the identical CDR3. In nucleotides, the CDR3 is TGCAGTGCTAGAGTCCAGAATGGCTACACCTTC. It yields the protein CSARVQNGYTF. The V call is TRBV20-1, the J call TRBJ1-2; no definite D call. The CDR3 runs 11 residues. Trimming left V 1 base short and J 6 bases short, with 6 bases between. Germline loops: CDR1 DFQATT, CDR2 SNEGSKA (reference sequence).

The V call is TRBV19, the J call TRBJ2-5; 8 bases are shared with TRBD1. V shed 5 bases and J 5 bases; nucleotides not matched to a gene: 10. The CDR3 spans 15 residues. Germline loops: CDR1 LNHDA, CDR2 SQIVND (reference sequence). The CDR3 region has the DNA TGTGCCAGTAGTCGTGCTGGACAGGGCGGGGAGACCCAGTACTTC. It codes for CASSRAGQGGETQYF.

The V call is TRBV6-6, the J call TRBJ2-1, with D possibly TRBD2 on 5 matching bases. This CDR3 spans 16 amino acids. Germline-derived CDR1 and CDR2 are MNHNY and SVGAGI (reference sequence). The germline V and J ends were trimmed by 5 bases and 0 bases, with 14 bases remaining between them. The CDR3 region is CASSRSQRSSYNEQFF. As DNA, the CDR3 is TGTGCCAGCAGTCGATCCCAGCGGAGCTCCTACAATGAGCAGTTCTTC.

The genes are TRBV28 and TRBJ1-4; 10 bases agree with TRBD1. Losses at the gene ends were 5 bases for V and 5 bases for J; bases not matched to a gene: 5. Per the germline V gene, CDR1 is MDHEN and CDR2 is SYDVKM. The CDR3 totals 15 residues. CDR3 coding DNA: TGTGCCAGCAGTGATCCGGGACAGGGGAATGAAAAACTGTTTTTT. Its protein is CASSDPGQGNEKLFF.

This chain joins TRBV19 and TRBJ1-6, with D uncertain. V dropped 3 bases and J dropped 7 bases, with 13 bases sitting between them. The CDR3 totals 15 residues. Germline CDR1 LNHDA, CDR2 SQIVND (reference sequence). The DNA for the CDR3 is TGTGCCAGTAGTATGGAGGTTCTGGAGAATTCACCCCTCCACTTT. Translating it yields CASSMEVLENSPLHF.

CDR3 protein: CASSRAGRTGELFF. The CDR3 region has the DNA TGCGCCAGCAGTCGGGCGGGGCGGACCGGGGAGCTGTTTTTT. This chain joins TRBV23-1 and TRBJ2-2; possibly TRBD2 for D (6 bases). TRBV23-1 is an ORF, with its function uncertain. The CDR3 has 14 amino acids. V lost 4 bases and J 5 bases, leaving 11 bases between the germline ends.

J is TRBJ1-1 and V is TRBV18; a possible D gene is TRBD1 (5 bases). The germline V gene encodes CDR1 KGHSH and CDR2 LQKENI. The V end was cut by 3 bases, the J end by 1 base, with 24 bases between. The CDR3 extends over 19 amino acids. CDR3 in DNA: TGTGCCAGCTCACCCAGGGAGACGGGACTCCCTATGAAGAACACTGAAGCTTTCTTT. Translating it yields CASSPRETGLPMKNTEAFF.

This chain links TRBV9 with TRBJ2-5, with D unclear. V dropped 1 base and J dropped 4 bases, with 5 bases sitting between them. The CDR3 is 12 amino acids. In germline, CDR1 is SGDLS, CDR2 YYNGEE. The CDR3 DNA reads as TGTGCCAGCAGCGTATCCGGAGAGACCCAGTACTTC. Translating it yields CASSVSGETQYF.

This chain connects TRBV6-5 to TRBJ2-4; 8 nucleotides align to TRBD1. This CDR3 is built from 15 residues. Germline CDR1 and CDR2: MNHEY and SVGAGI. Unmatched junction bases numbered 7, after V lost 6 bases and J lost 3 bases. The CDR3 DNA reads TGTGCCAGCAGAACCCAACAGGGGGGCAAAAACATTCAGTACTTC. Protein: CASRTQQGGKNIQYF.

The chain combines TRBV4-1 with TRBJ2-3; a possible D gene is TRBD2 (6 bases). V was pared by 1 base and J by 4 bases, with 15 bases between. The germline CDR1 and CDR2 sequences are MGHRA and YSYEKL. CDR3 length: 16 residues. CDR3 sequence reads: CASSQGRGTLPDTQYF. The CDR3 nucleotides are TGCGCCAGCAGCCAAGGCCGGGGGACCCTACCAGATACGCAGTATTTT.